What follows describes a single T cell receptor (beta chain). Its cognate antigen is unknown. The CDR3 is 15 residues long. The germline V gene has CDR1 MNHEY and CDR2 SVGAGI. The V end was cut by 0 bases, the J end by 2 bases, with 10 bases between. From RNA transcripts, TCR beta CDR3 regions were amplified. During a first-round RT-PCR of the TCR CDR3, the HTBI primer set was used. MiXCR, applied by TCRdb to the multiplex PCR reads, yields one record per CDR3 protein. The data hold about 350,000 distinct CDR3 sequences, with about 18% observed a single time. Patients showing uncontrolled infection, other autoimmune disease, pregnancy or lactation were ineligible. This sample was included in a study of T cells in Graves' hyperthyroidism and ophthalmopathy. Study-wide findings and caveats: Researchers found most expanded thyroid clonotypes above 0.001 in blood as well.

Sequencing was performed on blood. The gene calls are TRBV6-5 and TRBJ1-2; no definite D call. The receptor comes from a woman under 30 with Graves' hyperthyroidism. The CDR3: CASSYSPTPNYGYTF. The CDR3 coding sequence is TGTGCCAGCAGTTACTCTCCGACCCCGAACTATGGCTACACCTTC.